Below are 7 T cell receptor beta chains sequenced from a single sample in a study of neurological immune-mediated disorders. Each CDR3 protein gets one entry after TCRdb re-called the 5' RACE reads with MiXCR. The sample shows 70,000 to 90,000 distinct CDR3 sequences, 5% to 6% of them seen only once. The sample's time point: longitudinal time-point 2. Source material: PBMCs. These receptors were taken from a woman between 55 and 75 years old with multiple sclerosis.

In this sample, this clonotype turned up many times. The chain has TRBV29-1 and TRBJ1-4, with D hard to call. Trimming left V 4 bases short and J 5 bases short, with 11 bases between. From germline, CDR1 is SQVTM and CDR2 ANQGSEA. This CDR3 has 13 residues. This chain's CDR3 is CSVAGKKNEKLFF. The CDR3 DNA follows: TGCAGCGTTGCTGGGAAGAAAAATGAAAAACTGTTTTTT.

The chain combines TRBV18 with TRBJ1-1; TRBD1 matches 7 bases. The CDR3 has 17 amino acids. Germline CDR1 reads KGHSH; CDR2 reads LQKENI. V gave up 3 bases and J gave up 0 bases; unmatched junction bases: 10. CDR3 DNA: TGTGCCAGCTCACCTACAGGGGCCTCCCCTTTGAACACTGAAGCTTTCTTT. As protein: CASSPTGASPLNTEAFF.

This clonotype appeared a few times. The chain combines TRBV5-8 with TRBJ2-7; D is uncertain. Germline CDR1 SGHTS, CDR2 YDEGEE. This CDR3 comprises 15 residues. V was pared by 0 bases and J by 0 bases, with 10 bases between. The CDR3 region is CASSLGGVSSYEQYF. CDR3 nucleotides: TGTGCCAGCAGCTTGGGAGGTGTGAGCTCCTACGAGCAGTACTTC.

The genes are TRBV20-1 and TRBJ2-1; the D is unclear. Trimming removed 5 bases from V and 9 bases from J, with 11 bases in between. Germline assignment: CDR1 DFQATT and CDR2 SNEGSKA (reference sequence). CDR3 length equals 11 residues. Written as DNA, the CDR3 is TGCAGTGCTTCGGAGCGCCCTGAGCAGTTCTTC. Protein product: CSASERPEQFF.

This clonotype was seen more than once but under ten times. V gene TRBV13 combines with J gene TRBJ2-7; D is undetermined. This CDR3 has 12 residues. Trimming left V 2 bases short and J 0 bases short, with 2 bases between. CDR1 and CDR2 (germline): PRHDT, FYEKMQ (reference sequence). For the CDR3, the DNA is TGTGCCAGCAGCTTACGCTCCTACGAGCAGTACTTC. Amino acid sequence: CASSLRSYEQYF.

This clonotype was picked up a small number of times. The chain joins TRBV25-1 to TRBJ2-7; 9 positions agree with TRBD1. The length of the CDR3 is 15 residues. V was pared by 6 bases and J by 3 bases, with 9 bases of the junction left unmatched. Germline CDR1 MGHDK, CDR2 SYGVNS. The CDR3 sequence is CASRGAGQGYYEQYF. The CDR3 nucleotides read TGTGCCAGCAGGGGGGCGGGACAGGGCTACTACGAGCAGTACTTC.

This clonotype was observed many times. The chain combines TRBV6-5 with TRBJ2-7; unclear D gene. The CDR3 spans 16 residues. Germline V CDR1 and CDR2: MNHEY, SVGAGI. Trimming took off 2 bases at V and 3 bases at J, with 17 bases between the two ends. This CDR3 is CASSYSLSTVLYEQYF. As DNA, the CDR3 is TGTGCCAGCAGTTACAGTTTATCCACCGTCCTCTACGAGCAGTACTTC.